The 13 T cell receptor beta chains below come from one sample, sequenced in a study of cytomegalovirus exposure and HLA in healthy donors. Both 60 Vbeta primers and 13 Jbeta primers went into the PCR. Repertoires were generated with immunoSEQ multiplex PCR, while TCRdb's copy carries only in-frame clones and drops some. The table lists about 98,000 clones, approximately 79% of them singletons. The specimen was PBMCs. These receptors were obtained from a male donor in good health and CMV-seronegative.

This chain joins TRBV7-9 and TRBJ2-1; D may be TRBD1 (6 bases). The ends were cut back, 3 bases at V and 8 bases at J, with 26 bases in the middle. The CDR3 runs to 18 residues. The germline V gene encodes CDR1 SEHNR and CDR2 FQNEAQ (reference sequence). The CDR3 is CASSFFAGTLITRDEQFF. Written as DNA, the CDR3 is TGTGCCAGCAGCTTTTTTGCCGGGACACTTATTACAAGGGATGAGCAGTTCTTC.

This chain uses TRBV5-1 with TRBJ2-1, with TRBD1 identical over 11 bases. CDR1 is SGHRS and CDR2 is YFSETQ in the germline V gene. With 4 bases clipped from V and 4 bases from J, the junction kept 7 bases outside the gene matches. The CDR3 runs to 16 residues. The CDR3 DNA reads as TGCGCCAGCAGCCAGGGGGACAGGGGGATATACAATGAGCAGTTCTTC. Its protein product is CASSQGDRGIYNEQFF. Together with reference TRBV5-1 and TRBJ2-1, the CDR3 gives the full variable domain: KAGVTQTPRYLIKTRGQQVTLSCSPISGHRSVSWYQQTPGQGLQFLFEYFSETQRNKGNFPGRFSGRQFSNSRSEMNVSTLELGDSALYLCASSQGDRGIYNEQFFGPGTRLTVL.

J is TRBJ2-7 and V is TRBV9; D is perhaps TRBD1 (5 bases). Germline V lookup: CDR1 SGDLS, CDR2 YYNGEE. This CDR3 comprises 15 residues. V dropped 3 bases and J dropped 1 base, with 14 bases sitting between them. The CDR3 sequence: CASSEDSDPSYEQYF. For the CDR3, the DNA is TGTGCCAGCAGCGAAGACAGTGATCCTTCCTACGAGCAGTACTTC.

In this sample, this clone turned up once. V is TRBV7-2 and J is TRBJ1-4, with 7 bases identical to TRBD1. Unmatched junction bases numbered 10, after V lost 5 bases and J lost 7 bases. Germline V lookup: CDR1 SGHTA, CDR2 FQGNSA. The CDR3 sequence is 15 residues long. The CDR3 is CASSPRQGVGEKLFF. CDR3 sequence (DNA): TGTGCCAGCAGCCCCCGACAGGGAGTGGGTGAAAAACTGTTTTTT.

This clone was found a few times. This sequence joins TRBV29-1 and TRBJ1-6, with no clear D. Deletions cut 6 bases from V and 4 bases from J, with 10 bases between. Germline CDR1 is SQVTM and CDR2 is ANQGSEA. CDR3 length equals 13 residues. This chain's CDR3 is CSVSRTYNSPLHF. DNA for the CDR3: TGCAGCGTGAGCAGGACTTATAATTCACCCCTCCACTTT. Full variable domain (outside the CDR3, taken from reference TRBV29-1 and TRBJ1-6): SAVISQKPSRDICQRGTSLTIQCQVDSQVTMMFWYRQQPGQSLTLIATANQGSEATYESGFVIDKFPISRPNLTFSTLTVSNMSPEDSSIYLCSVSRTYNSPLHFGNGTRLTVT.

The V and J genes are TRBV6-1 and TRBJ1-5; D is perhaps TRBD1 (5 bases). The CDR3 is 13 residues long. V gave up 2 bases and J gave up 5 bases, with 7 bases separating them. The germline V gene encodes CDR1 MNHNS and CDR2 SASEGT. As DNA, the CDR3 is TGTGCCAGCAGTGAACAGGGCCATCAGCCCCAGCATTTT. Translated, it gives CASSEQGHQPQHF.

The chain links TRBV5-1 to TRBJ1-5, with 9 bases fitting TRBD1. Looked up from germline, CDR1 is SGHRS and CDR2 is YFSETQ. CDR3 length: 20 residues. Trimming removed 1 base from V and 3 bases from J; junction bases left unmatched: 17. CDR3 region: CASSLPRGYRGRENNQPQHF. In DNA, the CDR3 is TGCGCCAGCAGCTTGCCCCGGGGTTACAGGGGGCGAGAGAACAATCAGCCCCAGCATTTT.

The chain uses TRBV5-1 and TRBJ2-1, with 7 bases identical to TRBD2. The CDR3 is 15 amino acids. The germline gives CDR1 SGHRS, CDR2 YFSETQ. V was pared by 7 bases and J by 4 bases, with 11 bases of the junction left unmatched. The CDR3 loop is CASAWGGEVYNEQFF. As DNA, the CDR3 is TGCGCCAGCGCGTGGGGGGGAGAAGTGTACAATGAGCAGTTCTTC.

The chain recombines TRBV6-6 with TRBJ2-3; 7 positions match TRBD1. Germline loops: CDR1 MNHNY, CDR2 SVGAGI (reference sequence). V lost 6 bases to trimming and J lost 2 bases; unmatched junction nucleotides: 5. The CDR3 contains 14 residues. The DNA of the CDR3 is TGTGCCAGCAGAAGGGACAGTTTCACAGATACGCAGTATTTT. This translates into CASRRDSFTDTQYF.

This clone appeared a single time. This chain joins TRBV11-2 and TRBJ2-7, with TRBD2 as a possible D gene (6 bases). V lost 4 bases, J lost 3 bases, and 13 bases lay in between. This CDR3 has 14 amino acids. Per germline, CDR1 SGHAT and CDR2 FQNNGV. CDR3 residues: CASSSEAGIYEQYF. The DNA of the CDR3 is TGTGCCAGCAGCTCCGAAGCGGGTATCTACGAGCAGTACTTC.

This chain connects TRBV19 to TRBJ1-1; possibly TRBD1 for D (6 bases). Germline CDR1 is LNHDA and CDR2 is SQIVND (reference sequence). This CDR3 contains 14 residues. V lost 3 bases, J lost 5 bases, and 13 bases lay in between. DNA for the CDR3: TGTGCCAGTAGTATTACCAGGGGAGATACTGAAGCTTTCTTT. Translation gives CASSITRGDTEAFF. The whole variable domain, filled in from reference TRBV19 and TRBJ1-1, reads DGGITQSPKYLFRKEGQNVTLSCEQNLNHDAMYWYRQDPGQGLRLIYYSQIVNDFQKGDIAEGYSVSREKKESFPLTVTSAQKNPTAFYLCASSITRGDTEAFFGQGTRLTVV.

The chain combines TRBV4-2 with TRBJ2-1; the match to TRBD2 covers 7 bases. Germline V gene lookup returns CDR1 LGHNA and CDR2 YNFKEQ. The CDR3 contains 17 residues. V shed 0 bases, J shed 2 bases, and the junction held 7 bases outside the gene matches. CDR3 bases: TGTGCCAGCAGCCAAGAGGGGTGGGGGAGGGCCTACAATGAGCAGTTCTTC. Protein: CASSQEGWGRAYNEQFF.

The V gene is TRBV6-1, the J gene TRBJ2-5; D is perhaps TRBD1 (6 bases). CDR1 is MNHNS and CDR2 is SASEGT in the germline V gene. CDR3 size: 14 residues. V lost 5 bases, J lost 1 base, and 11 bases lay in between. The CDR3 nucleotides read TGTGCCAGCAGTAGAACAGGGATCCAAGAGACCCAGTACTTC. It specifies CASSRTGIQETQYF.